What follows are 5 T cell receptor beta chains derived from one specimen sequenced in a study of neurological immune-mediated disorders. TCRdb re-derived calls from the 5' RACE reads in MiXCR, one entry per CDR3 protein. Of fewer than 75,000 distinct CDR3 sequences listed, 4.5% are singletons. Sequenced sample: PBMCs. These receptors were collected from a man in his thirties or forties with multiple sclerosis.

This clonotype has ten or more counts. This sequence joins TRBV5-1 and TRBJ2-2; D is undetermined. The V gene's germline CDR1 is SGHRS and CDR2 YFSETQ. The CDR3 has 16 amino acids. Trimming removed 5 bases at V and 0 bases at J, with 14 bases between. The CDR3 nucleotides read TGCGCCAGCAGGGATGGTTCCGCGGCGAACACCGGGGAGCTGTTTTTT. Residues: CASRDGSAANTGELFF.

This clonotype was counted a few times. The CDR3 sequence is CASSLDRPNGGTGELFF. The CDR3 coding sequence is TGCGCCAGCAGCTTAGACCGCCCTAACGGGGGCACCGGGGAGCTGTTTTTT. This sequence joins TRBV5-1 and TRBJ2-2; the D gene is possibly TRBD2 (6 bases). Between the trimmed V and J ends, which lost 2 bases and 4 bases, there was a span of 18 bases. The V gene's germline CDR1 is SGHRS and CDR2 YFSETQ. The CDR3 contains 17 residues.

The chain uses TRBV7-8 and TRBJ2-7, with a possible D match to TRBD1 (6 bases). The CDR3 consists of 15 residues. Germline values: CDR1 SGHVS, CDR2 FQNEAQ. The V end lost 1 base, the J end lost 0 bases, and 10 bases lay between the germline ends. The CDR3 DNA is TGTGCCAGCAGCTTAGTTCAGGGGATCTCCTACGAGCAGTACTTC. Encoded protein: CASSLVQGISYEQYF.

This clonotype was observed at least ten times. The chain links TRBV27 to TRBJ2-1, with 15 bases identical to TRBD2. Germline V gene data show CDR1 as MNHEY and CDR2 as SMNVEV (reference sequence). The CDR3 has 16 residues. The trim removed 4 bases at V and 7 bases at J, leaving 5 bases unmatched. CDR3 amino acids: CASSSGTSGGYNEQFF. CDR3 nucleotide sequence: TGTGCCAGCAGTTCAGGGACTAGCGGGGGGTATAATGAGCAGTTCTTC.

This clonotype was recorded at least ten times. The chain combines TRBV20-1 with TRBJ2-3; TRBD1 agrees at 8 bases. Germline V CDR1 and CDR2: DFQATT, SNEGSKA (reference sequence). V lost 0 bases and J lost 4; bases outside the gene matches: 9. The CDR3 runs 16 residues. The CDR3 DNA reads TGCAGTGCTAGAGATCCCCAGGGGGCGCGGCCAGATACGCAGTATTTT. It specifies CSARDPQGARPDTQYF.